What follows describes a single T cell receptor (beta chain). Antigen: not known. The data were produced by immunoSEQ multiplex PCR, yet TCRdb's version contains in-frame clones alone and is incomplete. The sample lists fewer than 900,000 clones, more than 80% occurring once. The length of the CDR3 is 17 residues. V was pared by 0 bases and J by 2 bases, with 15 bases between. Germline V gives CDR1 SGHTA, CDR2 FQGTGA. The sample is drawn from a study of Ad26.COV2.S vaccination and SARS-CoV-2 variants. Study-level results: Relative to placebo recipients, vaccine recipients exhibited elevated spike-specific TCR breadth.

Treatment: around 19 received Ad26.COV2.S at low or high dose, single or two shots; a few received placebo; per-sample allocation not given. Following the first vaccine or placebo injection, samples were taken on day 63. This chain connects TRBV7-3 to TRBJ2-3; D might be TRBD2 (6 bases). The sample consisted of peripheral blood, taken in a trial of Ad26.COV2.S vaccine versus placebo. This clonotype was sampled from a person between 18 and 59 years old who received the Ad26.COV2.S COVID-19 vaccine or a placebo. CDR3 region: CASSLTLRGGNTDTQYF. The CDR3, as DNA: TGTGCCAGCAGCTTAACACTTCGTGGGGGGAACACAGATACGCAGTATTTT.